This T cell receptor (beta chain) appears in the sequencing data of a study of blood T cells in healthy people across ages (dated by TCRdb to 2015 to 2017). Some background on the complete study: In model experiments, template switching captured about one uniquely barcoded TCR beta cDNA molecule for every two T cells. To avoid experimental bias, donors of different ages were randomly spread across the sequencing lanes. The study measured age-related changes in TCR beta repertoire diversity using deep sequencing normalized with unique cDNA molecular identifiers. For two donors (one aged 18 to 30 and one aged 80 or older), the study analyzed two additional independent replicas of 1 million unique cDNA reads from the same blood draw. Four age groups were formed from the donors: young (average 16 years), middle-aged (approximately 40), aged (around 68) and long-lived (more than 75).

To note about this clonotype: Its binding antigen is unknown. Qualities for individual bases were not recorded, and no much larger clone is one base off.

The method behind the library was 5' RACE. Reads for this sample came from an Illumina HiSeq 2500. A second roughly 6 to 11 cycle PCR used a sample-barcoded 5' primer and a J-beta primer mix. A template-switch 5' adaptor carrying 12 random nucleotides introduced a unique molecular identifier onto each TCR beta cDNA molecule. Each sample yielded at least 2.5 million CDR3-containing paired-end reads. All of the RNA was converted into first-strand cDNA using the Mint cDNA synthesis kit, with a TRBC-specific oligonucleotide serving as the primer. All cDNA was treated with uracil-DNA glycosylase and then went through a first 18-cycle PCR with the universal primers M1SS and BC2_uni_R. The study's processing was this. For normalization, 1 million high-quality reads, each with a distinct molecular identifier, were randomly selected from each sample. Reads sharing molecular identifiers were discarded rather than binned into consensus sequences. MiTCR, set to a Q25 quality threshold and the strictest error-elimination algorithm, was used for CDR3 identification, clonotype clustering and error correction. A nonparametric unseen species model with Euler transformation was used to estimate a lower bound on total TCR beta diversity. TCRdb reprocessing: public reads trimmed at Q25 with fastp, clones called with MiXCR, in-frame beta chains kept. CDR3 protein sequences are deduplicated, and each keeps its most common genes and DNA. TCRdb assigned the V and J calls; the authors' analysis was not used. The sample data list roughly 1.4 million distinct CDR3 sequences, and roughly 60% of these were observed just once. Over 5.5% of the sample is in the top ten clones.

The donors were about 40 Caucasian individuals from Russia, aged roughly 6 to 100 years, who were systemically healthy. About 10 milliliters of peripheral blood were collected from each donor into EDTA-treated Vacutainer tubes. Ficoll-Paque density-gradient centrifugation was used to isolate PBMCs, with at least 6 million per sample. Trizol reagent was used to extract total RNA from PBMCs, with at least 5 micrograms per sample. The percentages of naive CD45RAhigh/CD27high T cells were determined by flow cytometry on a PBMC aliquot from every donor. Overall results and qualifications from the work: Compared with the aged group, more naive CD4+ T cells, fewer expanded clones and increased TCR diversity were shown by the long-lived group, suggesting age selection. Because donor CMV infection status was unknown, age-related changes in expanded clonotypes were potentially confounded. Estimates of total diversity from one million sequenced T cells were regarded as lower bounds and underestimates. Bulk unsorted PBMC profiling prevented conclusive comparison of naive and antigen-experienced compartments. There was a strong correlation between observed TCR beta diversity and the percentage of naive T cells measured by flow cytometry. Observed TCR beta diversity per million T cells fell roughly linearly with age, and a significant reduction was already apparent by age roughly 40.

Between the V and J ends, shortened by 6 bases and 1 base respectively, the junction contains 12 bases. CDR1 SGDLS and CDR2 YYNGEE were looked up in the germline V gene. The CDR3 runs 14 amino acids, cysteine and phenylalanine included. Just CDR3 DNA is preserved here, 42 bases in frame from base 1. Sequencing was carried out using blood. The sequence came from a man younger than 35 in good health. The chain is assembled from TRBV9 and TRBJ2-3, and TRBD2 may be the D gene, going by 7 matching bases. The nucleotide sequence is TGTGCCAGCACTAGGGGGGGGGGCACAGATACGCAGTATTTT. It translates to CASTRGGGTDTQYF.